The clone carrying this TCR beta chain was counted many times. Ages of hyperthyroidism patients ran from 18 to 65, and their diagnoses were new, under 2 months' duration. This entry is derived from a study of Graves' ophthalmopathy and Graves' hyperthyroidism. Germline V gene sequence: CDR1 SEHNR, CDR2 FQNEAQ (reference sequence). The CDR3 spans 15 residues. The ends were cut back, 5 bases at V and 3 bases at J, with 16 bases in the middle. RNA transcripts served as template for amplifying TCR beta CDR3 sequences. The workflow started with a first-round RT-PCR run with HTBI primers and then moved on to a second-round multiplex PCR. TCRdb re-called the multiplex PCR reads through MiXCR, storing one row per CDR3 protein. The data show around 520,000 distinct CDR3 sequences, 35% to 40% seen once.

The source is an adult man with Graves' hyperthyroidism. V usage is TRBV7-9 and J usage is TRBJ1-1; TRBD1 is a possible D gene (6 bases). What was sequenced was peripheral blood or thyroid tissue (not recorded which). DNA of the CDR3: TGTGCCAGCAGCCCGACCAGGGGATGGGACACTGAAGCTTTCTTT. Translated: CASSPTRGWDTEAFF.